This TCR beta chain was captured by sequencing in a study of response to subunit inactivated influenza vaccine. Study results and caveats: Authors suggested each seasonal flu vaccination may recruit only limited numbers of new T cells.

With 1 base clipped from V and 10 bases from J, the junction kept 5 bases outside the gene matches. The CDR3 runs 15 residues. Germline loops: CDR1 SGHAT, CDR2 FQNNGV. In TCRdb, the RT-PCR reads were re-called with MiXCR into one record per CDR3 protein. The sample includes roughly 760,000 distinct CDR3 sequences, about 20% of them seen just once. This clonotype was detected only a few times. The antigen remains unidentified. The specimen comprised PBMCs from blood, sampled around 5 days after vaccination. The clonotype originates from a man over 45 who received an inactivated influenza vaccine. V is TRBV11-2 and J is TRBJ2-1, with 12 bases matching TRBD2. The CDR3: CASSLALAGGREQFF. Here the CDR3 DNA reads TGTGCCAGCAGCTTAGCCCTAGCGGGAGGGCGCGAGCAGTTCTTC.